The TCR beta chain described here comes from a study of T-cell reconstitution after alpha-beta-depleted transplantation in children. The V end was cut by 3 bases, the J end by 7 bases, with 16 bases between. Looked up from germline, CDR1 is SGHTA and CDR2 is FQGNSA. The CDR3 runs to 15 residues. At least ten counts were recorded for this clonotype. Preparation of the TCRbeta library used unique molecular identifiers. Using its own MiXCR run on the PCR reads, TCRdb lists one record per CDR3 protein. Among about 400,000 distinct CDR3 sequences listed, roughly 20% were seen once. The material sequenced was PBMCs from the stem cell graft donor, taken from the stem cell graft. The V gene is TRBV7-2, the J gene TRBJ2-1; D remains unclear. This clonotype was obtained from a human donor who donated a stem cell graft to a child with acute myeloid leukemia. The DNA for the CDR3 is TGTGCCAGCAGCTTCGGTGGTTTAGGTGGGAATGAGCAGTTCTTC. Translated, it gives CASSFGGLGGNEQFF.